The 4 T cell receptor beta chains below were found in one sample sequenced in a study of T cells in Graves' hyperthyroidism and ophthalmopathy. Amplified regions were TCR beta CDR3 sequences from RNA transcripts. Initially, a first-round RT-PCR of the TCR CDR3 employed the HTBI primer set. From the multiplex PCR reads, TCRdb called clonotypes with MiXCR, one entry per CDR3 protein. The data contain about 600,000 distinct CDR3 sequences, about a sixth of them singletons. The sequenced material came from blood. Receptor source: a woman between 40 and 50 years old with Graves' ophthalmopathy.

The table lists this clonotype with a few counts. The V and J genes are TRBV5-5 and TRBJ1-6, with D unclear. Trimming left V 5 bases short and J 7 bases short, with 19 bases between. The CDR3 is 16 amino acids. CDR1 is SGHKS and CDR2 is YYEKEE in the germline V gene (reference sequence). The CDR3 here is CASSQSRLLLNSPLHF. The CDR3 region has the DNA TGTGCCAGCAGTCAATCCCGACTGCTACTAAATTCACCCCTCCACTTT.

This clonotype was detected many times. The chain joins TRBV3-1 to TRBJ1-6, with TRBD1 matching over 7 bases. The CDR3 extends over 17 amino acids. Germline CDR1 reads LGHDT; CDR2 reads YNNKEL (reference sequence). V lost 3 bases and J lost 1; bases outside the gene matches: 6. The CDR3 region is CASSHQGVGSYNSPLHF. In DNA form, the CDR3 reads TGTGCCAGCAGCCATCAGGGGGTAGGATCCTATAATTCACCCCTCCACTTT.

With respect to this clonotype: An end of the junction does not agree with germline; a read error may underlie this. The rearrangement joins TRBV6-5 to TRBJ2-3; 8 positions agree with TRBD1. This CDR3 comprises 16 residues. Germline V lookup: CDR1 MNHEY, CDR2 SVGAGI. The CDR3 DNA reads TGTGCCAGCAGTTATACCGATGGACAGGGACCAGATACGCGGTATTTT. Translation gives CASSYTDGQGPDTRYF.

This clonotype was seen repeatedly, ten times or more. The chain employs TRBV18 and TRBJ2-5; 9 bases are a match to TRBD1. The CDR3 is made up of 15 amino acids. V dropped 3 bases and J dropped 3; count of bases not matched to a gene: 5. From germline, CDR1 is KGHSH and CDR2 LQKENI. The CDR3 sequence: CASSPPGTGKETQYF. CDR3 sequence (DNA): TGTGCCAGCTCACCTCCCGGGACAGGGAAAGAGACCCAGTACTTC.